A selection of T cell receptor beta chains follows, all from one sample in a study of response to subunit inactivated influenza vaccine. Each CDR3 protein is one row after TCRdb ran MiXCR on the RT-PCR reads. Seen here are about 540,000 distinct CDR3 sequences, roughly 25% observed once, and the top ten hold 2.5% to 3%. A further study also used this sample, focusing on T cells expressing NK-cell markers.

This material consisted of CD4+ T cells sorted from PBMCs, taken 11 to 12 days after vaccination. These receptors were collected from a man aged 45-65 years who received an inactivated influenza vaccine. Both conserved end residues are part of each CDR3. Each record gives: J gene, V gene, clone size, D gene, CDR3 DNA, CDR3 protein. The D gene is left open where the match is weak. Rows may omit the clone size; those that give it use once, few, many or a size class.

TRBJ1-4 | TRBV12-3/TRBV12-4 | . | . | TGTGCCAGCAGGGGGACTTTGGGGGGAAAACTGTTTTTT | CASRGTLGGKLFF
TRBJ2-1 | TRBV29-1 | few | . | TGCAGCGTGAAGGGGGACACCCTGTACAATGAGCAGTTCTTC | CSVKGDTLYNEQFF
TRBJ2-4 | TRBV28 | few | . | TGTGCCAGCAGTTTAGGCTACCAGAACATTCAGTACTTC | CASSLGYQNIQYF
TRBJ2-3 | TRBV19 | . | TRBD2 | TGTGCCAGCAGGACTAGCGCGACAGATACGCAGTATTTT | CASRTSATDTQYF
TRBJ2-7 | TRBV6-1 | many | TRBD1 | TGTGCCAGCAGCCCGGGACAGGGCTTTACCTACGAGCAGTACTTC | CASSPGQGFTYEQYF
TRBJ2-3 | TRBV6-2/TRBV6-3 | few | TRBD1 | TGTGCCAGCAAGGGACAGGGCACAGATACGCAGTATTTT | CASKGQGTDTQYF
TRBJ1-6 | TRBV4-2 | . | TRBD1 | TGTGCCAGCAGCCAAAATACAGGGGGTAATTCACCCCTCCACTTT | CASSQNTGGNSPLHF
TRBJ1-2 | TRBV5-1 | . | . | TGCGCCAGCAGCTTGGGGGACGGATCTAACTATGGCTACACCTTC | CASSLGDGSNYGYTF
TRBJ2-1 | TRBV3-1 | . | . | TGTGCCAGCAGCCAAGTTATTAGCGAGTCTTACAATGAGCAGTTCTTC | CASSQVISESYNEQFF
TRBJ1-3 | TRBV20-1 | few | . | TGCAGTGCTAGAGAATCCGGGGAGTTCTCTGGAAACACCATATATTTT | CSARESGEFSGNTIYF
TRBJ2-7 | TRBV5-1 | . | . | TGCGCCAGCAGCTTCGAGGGGCCACGAGCGCAGTACTTC | CASSFEGPRAQYF
TRBJ1-2 | TRBV7-2 | . | . | TGTGCCAGCAGCCCAGAGGGGTATCAAGGCTACACCTTC | CASSPEGYQGYTF
TRBJ2-5 | TRBV10-3 | few | TRBD1 | TGTGCCATCAGTGTAGGGACAGCTCACCAAGAGACCCAGTACTTC | CAISVGTAHQETQYF
TRBJ2-3 | TRBV9 | few | TRBD2 | TGTGCCAGCAGCCCCCGGCGGGAGGCCCCAGATACGCAGTATTTT | CASSPRREAPDTQYF
TRBJ1-4 | TRBV27 | . | . | TGTGCCAGCAGTTTAGTTTCAACTAATGAAAAACTGTTTTTT | CASSLVSTNEKLFF
TRBJ2-3 | TRBV6-5 | . | . | TGTGCCAGCAGTTACCAGTGGGACGGCAGGAGCACAGATACGCAGTATTTT | CASSYQWDGRSTDTQYF
TRBJ1-4 | TRBV5-1 | . | . | TGCGCCAGCAGACAGTCCGTGGATGAAAAACTGTTTTTT | CASRQSVDEKLFF
TRBJ2-1 | TRBV20-1 | . | . | TGCAGTGCTAAACCGGGCTCACGATTCAATGAGCAGTTCTTC | CSAKPGSRFNEQFF
TRBJ2-1 | TRBV7-9 | few | TRBD1 | TGTGCCAGCAGCCAGGTCCCGGGACAGGGGGCATTCAATGAGCAGTTCTTC | CASSQVPGQGAFNEQFF
TRBJ2-1 | TRBV9 | . | TRBD2 | TGTGCCAGCAGCGATAGCGGGGGACCCTACAATGAGCAGTTCTTC | CASSDSGGPYNEQFF
TRBJ1-1 | TRBV28 | . | TRBD1 | TGTGCCACCATGGGACAGGGGAACACTGAAGCTTTCTTT | CATMGQGNTEAFF
TRBJ1-2 | TRBV11-2 | few | . | TGTGCCAGCAGCTTACGGGAACGGGGTGGCTACACCTTC | CASSLRERGGYTF
TRBJ2-3 | TRBV7-2 | many | TRBD2 | TGTGCCAGCAGCTTAGTGGCGGGAGGGGATACGCAGTATTTT | CASSLVAGGDTQYF
TRBJ2-3 | TRBV18 | . | . | TGTGCCAGCTCATCGGGACTTTTTGGTAGGGATACGCAGTATTTT | CASSSGLFGRDTQYF
TRBJ1-1 | TRBV12-3/TRBV12-4 | . | . | TGTGCCAGCAGTCCTCAGGGTGGGGACACTGAAGCTTTCTTT | CASSPQGGDTEAFF
TRBJ1-6 | TRBV12-3/TRBV12-4 | few | . | TGTGCCAGCAGGGGGTTGGATTCACCCCTCCACTTT | CASRGLDSPLHF
TRBJ2-2 | TRBV6-1 | . | . | TGTGCCAGCAGGATTAGAGGGCTCGGCACCGGAGAGCTGTTTTTT | CASRIRGLGTGELFF
TRBJ2-1 | TRBV14 | few | TRBD2 | TGTGCCAGCAGCCAAGATGGGACTAGCGGGGGTCATGAGCAGTTCTTC | CASSQDGTSGGHEQFF
TRBJ2-7 | TRBV20-1 | . | TRBD2 | TGCAGTGCTCAAGACCCCCGGACTAGCGGGAAAGAGCAGTACTTC | CSAQDPRTSGKEQYF
TRBJ2-3 | TRBV5-1 | . | TRBD1 | TGCGCCAGCAAACAACAGGGGCCTGAGGATACGCAGTATTTT | CASKQQGPEDTQYF
TRBJ1-5 | TRBV20-1 | . | . | TGCAGTGCTAGCAGCGGAGGGTCTGGCGGTCAGCCCCAGCATTTT | CSASSGGSGGQPQHF
TRBJ1-2 | TRBV3-1 | few | TRBD1 | TGTGCCAGCAGCCCCACAGGGGTTTATGGCTACACCTTC | CASSPTGVYGYTF
TRBJ2-3 | TRBV12-3/TRBV12-4 | few | TRBD2 | TGTGCCAGCAGTTTAGCTGGACTAGCCTACACAGATACGCAGTATTTT | CASSLAGLAYTDTQYF
TRBJ2-2 | TRBV7-3 | . | TRBD1 | TGTGCCAGCAGCCAGGGGACAGTTAGCACCGGGGAGCTGTTTTTT | CASSQGTVSTGELFF
TRBJ1-3 | TRBV6-5 | . | TRBD1 | TGTGCCAGCAGTTACTCGACAGGGCGCGGAAACACCATATATTTT | CASSYSTGRGNTIYF
TRBJ2-5 | TRBV15 | few | . | TGTGCCACCAGCAGAACGGGCGGGCGGACCCAGTACTTC | CATSRTGGRTQYF
TRBJ2-5 | TRBV7-2 | . | . | TGTGCCAGCAGCTCCCCATCGGCGGAGACCCAGTACTTC | CASSSPSAETQYF
TRBJ2-5 | TRBV14 | . | . | TGTGCCAGCAGCCGACACCTGTACCAAGAGACCCAGTACTTC | CASSRHLYQETQYF
TRBJ2-5 | TRBV15 | few | . | TGTGCCACCAGCAGGATGGGGGCTGGGGAGACCCAGTACTTC | CATSRMGAGETQYF
TRBJ2-7 | TRBV20-1 | . | TRBD2 | TGCAGTGCTCCGTCCGGGACTAGCGGGAGAAACTCCTACGAGCAGTACTTC | CSAPSGTSGRNSYEQYF
TRBJ1-2 | TRBV20-1 | few | . | TGCAGTGCTAGAGATACCAGATTCACCTATGGCTACACCTTC | CSARDTRFTYGYTF
TRBJ2-2 | TRBV20-1 | . | TRBD2 | TGCAGTGCTAAGGCGGGAGGGACCGGGGAGCTGTTTTTT | CSAKAGGTGELFF
TRBJ2-7 | TRBV7-9 | few | . | TGTGCCAGCAGGGTAGGGGGGGTTGGCTACGAGCAGTACTTC | CASRVGGVGYEQYF
TRBJ2-1 | TRBV6-2/TRBV6-3 | . | . | TGTGCCAGCAGTGGCCCGACAAGATCCCCGTTCTTC | CASSGPTRSPFF
TRBJ1-1 | TRBV20-1 | few | . | TGCAGTGCGGGGCGGCGTCTGGAGAACACTGAAGCTTTCTTT | CSAGRRLENTEAFF
TRBJ2-7 | TRBV3-1 | . | TRBD1 | TGTGCCAGCAGCCAACGGGGACAGTCCTTGCAGTACTTC | CASSQRGQSLQYF
TRBJ2-5 | TRBV28 | few | TRBD1 | TGTGCCAGCAGAACCTTTGGACAGGGAAAACAAGAGACCCAGTACTTC | CASRTFGQGKQETQYF
TRBJ2-3 | TRBV12-3/TRBV12-4 | . | . | TGTGCCAGCAGTTTGGGTAGGAGAGGGCCCACAGATACGCAGTATTTT | CASSLGRRGPTDTQYF
TRBJ2-7 | TRBV14 | . | TRBD2 | TGTGCCAGCAGCCAAGATGGGGCTAGCGGGAGGAGCGAGCAGTACTTC | CASSQDGASGRSEQYF
TRBJ2-1 | TRBV7-2 | few | TRBD2 | TGTGCCAGCAGCTTAGCCACTAGCGCCAGAATTGACTACAATGAGCAGTTCTTC | CASSLATSARIDYNEQFF
TRBJ2-7 | TRBV7-2 | . | . | TGTGCCAGCAGCTTATGGACAGAGGCCTACGAGCAGTACTTC | CASSLWTEAYEQYF
TRBJ2-5 | TRBV7-7 | . | TRBD2 | TGTGCTAGCAGCTGGGGTAGCGGGGGGGCCGTAGAGACCCAGTACTTC | CASSWGSGGAVETQYF
TRBJ2-7 | TRBV27 | few | . | TGTGCCAGCAGTTTATCCCTATCGGCCAGCTACGAGCAGTACTTC | CASSLSLSASYEQYF
TRBJ1-1 | TRBV6-1 | . | . | TGTGCCAGCAACCAAGACAGAGCGAACACTGAAGCTTTCTTT | CASNQDRANTEAFF